This T cell receptor beta chain appears in the sequencing data of a study of metastatic and nonmetastatic thyroid tumors. This clone was counted ten times or more. V gave up 0 bases and J gave up 4 bases, with 13 bases separating them. The CDR3 has 15 amino acids. CDR1 and CDR2 (germline): DFQATT, SNEGSKA (reference sequence). TCRdb reanalyzed the PCR reads with MiXCR. This sample carries about 4,600 clones, roughly a fifth of them seen once, and the ten largest clones take roughly 24%. All patients were untreated before thyroid surgery. This receptor was obtained from a male donor with papillary thyroid cancer or a benign thyroid nodule (not recorded which). Some clones in this sample may be carry-over from other donors' samples. Sequencing input: adjacent normal tissue. The gene calls are TRBV20-1 and TRBJ1-3; the D is unclear. The CDR3 spells CSARDQRATGNTIYF. The DNA for the CDR3 is TGCAGTGCTAGAGATCAGAGGGCAACCGGAAACACCATATATTTT.